These T cell receptor beta chains were read from a single sample in a study of blood T cells in healthy people across ages. A single record per CDR3 protein comes from TCRdb applying MiXCR to the 5' RACE reads. The repertoire consists of roughly 900,000 distinct CDR3 sequences, with about 48% occurring once and the leading ten covering 13%. The sample consisted of blood. These receptors all come from a man aged 25 to 45 in good health. Both conserved end residues are part of each CDR3. A D gene is named only where the DNA matches it firmly. The listing skips clone size in some rows; elsewhere it reads once, few, many or a size class.

TRBV7-2	13	TRBJ2-1	.	.	CAIEADSYNEQFF	TGTGCCATCGAGGCGGACTCCTACAATGAGCAGTTCTTC
TRBV29-1	13	TRBJ1-4	few	.	CSGGPGRGEKLFF	TGCAGCGGGGGTCCAGGCCGGGGAGAAAAACTGTTTTTT
TRBV2	13	TRBJ2-7	.	.	CASREPGQHEQYF	TGTGCCAGCAGAGAGCCCGGGCAGCACGAGCAGTACTTC
TRBV7-9	17	TRBJ2-4	.	.	CASSTAGQNPIKNIQYF	TGTGCCAGCAGCACGGCCGGACAGAACCCAATTAAAAACATTCAGTACTTC
TRBV12-3/TRBV12-4	14	TRBJ2-3	many	.	CASSLLAGSDTQYF	TGTGCCAGCAGTTTATTGGCAGGTTCAGATACGCAGTATTTT
TRBV4-3	17	TRBJ1-4	.	.	CASSQEGQMATNEKLFF	TGCGCCAGCAGCCAAGAAGGGCAGATGGCAACTAATGAAAAACTGTTTTTT
TRBV28	12	TRBJ1-1	few	.	CALSGVNTEAFF	TGTGCCCTCTCGGGGGTGAACACTGAAGCTTTCTTT
TRBV30	13	TRBJ2-7	.	.	CAWSVVGSYEQYF	TGTGCCTGGAGTGTCGTTGGCTCCTACGAGCAGTACTTC
TRBV10-3	17	TRBJ2-3	.	TRBD2	CAISPTQLAASTDTQYF	TGTGCCATCAGTCCTACCCAACTAGCGGCAAGCACAGATACGCAGTATTTT
TRBV20-1	14	TRBJ2-5	.	.	CSARDLVSQETQYF	TGCAGTGCTAGAGATCTAGTATCGCAAGAGACCCAGTACTTC
TRBV5-1	14	TRBJ2-5	.	TRBD1	CASSGTGTGETQYF	TGCGCCAGCTCGGGGACAGGGACGGGGGAGACCCAGTACTTC
TRBV20-1	17	TRBJ2-2	.	.	CSARKSNRPANTGELFF	TGCAGTGCTAGGAAATCCAATCGGCCGGCTAACACCGGGGAGCTGTTTTTT
TRBV29-1	13	TRBJ2-1	.	TRBD1	CSVEGDRGNEQFF	TGCAGCGTTGAGGGGGACAGGGGCAATGAGCAGTTCTTC
TRBV27	15	TRBJ2-7	few	TRBD2	CASSLAGWSSYEQYF	TGTGCCAGCAGCCTAGCGGGGTGGAGCTCCTACGAGCAGTACTTC
TRBV5-1	15	TRBJ1-2	.	.	CASSLEDSRGHGYTF	TGCGCCAGCAGCTTGGAGGACAGTCGGGGGCATGGCTACACCTTC
TRBV28	17	TRBJ2-7	.	.	CASSQQPLRRRHYEQYF	TGTGCCAGCAGCCAGCAACCCCTCCGCAGGCGGCACTACGAGCAGTACTTC
TRBV2	12	TRBJ2-7	.	.	CASNWDFYEQYF	TGTGCCAGCAATTGGGACTTCTACGAGCAGTACTTC
TRBV2	14	TRBJ2-4	.	.	CASSVAVTTYGQYF	TGTGCCAGCAGTGTCGCAGTTACGACCTACGGGCAGTACTTC
TRBV7-3	15	TRBJ1-5	.	.	CASSPSGDFNQPQHF	TGTGCCAGCAGCCCCTCGGGGGACTTCAATCAGCCCCAGCATTTT
TRBV13	15	TRBJ2-4	.	TRBD2	CASSASTSGGIIQYF	TGTGCCAGCAGCGCCTCGACTAGCGGGGGGATCATTCAGTACTTC
TRBV29-1	12	TRBJ2-5	many	.	CSVVGNQETQYF	TGCAGCGTTGTAGGGAATCAAGAGACCCAGTACTTC
TRBV3-1	11	TRBJ2-3	.	.	CASRKTDTQYF	TGTGCCAGCAGAAAGACAGATACGCAGTATTTT
TRBV2	18	TRBJ2-4	.	.	CASSDGDQSPPTKNIQYF	TGTGCCAGCAGTGACGGGGACCAATCTCCGCCAACCAAAAACATTCAGTACTTC
TRBV4-3	15	TRBJ2-4	few	.	CASSRLGGRENIQYF	TGCGCCAGCAGCCGGCTAGGGGGGCGGGAAAACATTCAGTACTTC
TRBV29-1	15	TRBJ2-7	few	TRBD1	CSVDLGQGKGDEQYF	TGCAGCGTTGACCTCGGACAGGGCAAGGGGGACGAGCAGTACTTC
TRBV3-1	15	TRBJ2-3	.	TRBD1	CASSQEGTVTDTQYF	TGTGCCAGCAGCCAAGAAGGGACAGTTACAGATACGCAGTATTTT
TRBV3-1	15	TRBJ2-7	.	.	CASSGGGTAYYEQYF	TGTGCCAGCAGCGGCGGGGGGACAGCTTATTACGAGCAGTACTTC
TRBV6-9	15	TRBJ2-7	.	.	CASSHYSNPNHEQYF	TGTGCCAGCAGTCACTACAGTAACCCTAACCACGAGCAGTACTTC
TRBV3-1	16	TRBJ1-3	.	.	CASSHFIGAVGNTIYF	TGTGCCAGCAGCCATTTCATTGGGGCTGTTGGAAACACCATATATTTT
TRBV29-1	13	TRBJ2-7	few	.	CSVGRDPSYEQYF	TGCAGCGTTGGCAGGGACCCTTCCTACGAGCAGTACTTC
TRBV4-1	16	TRBJ2-1	.	.	CASSQEGVSSYNEQFF	TGCGCCAGCAGCCAAGAAGGGGTGAGCTCCTACAATGAGCAGTTCTTC
TRBV5-1	13	TRBJ2-1	.	TRBD1	CASSLEGGREQSF	TGCGCCAGCAGCTTGGAAGGGGGCAGGGAGCAGTCCTTC
TRBV4-3	15	TRBJ1-4	.	.	CASSVGQGFNEKLFF	TGCGCCAGCAGCGTCGGCCAGGGTTTTAATGAAAAACTGTTTTTT
TRBV5-1	16	TRBJ2-5	.	TRBD2	CASSLVLAGVQETQYF	TGCGCCAGCAGCTTGGTGCTAGCGGGAGTCCAAGAGACCCAGTACTTC
TRBV6-2/TRBV6-3	16	TRBJ2-3	few	.	CASCLGEGLPTDTQYF	TGTGCCAGCTGCCTGGGAGAGGGACTCCCCACAGATACGCAGTATTTT
TRBV6-1	18	TRBJ2-5	.	TRBD2	CASTVRWPRGGNQETQYF	TGTGCCAGCACCGTACGGTGGCCTCGGGGGGGTAATCAAGAGACCCAGTACTTC
TRBV20-1	16	TRBJ2-1	.	TRBD1	CSATKQDRGLGNEQFF	TGCAGTGCTACCAAACAGGACAGGGGACTGGGCAATGAGCAGTTCTTC
TRBV5-1	15	TRBJ2-5	.	TRBD2	CASSLGSGGQETQYF	TGCGCCAGCAGCTTGGGTAGCGGGGGCCAAGAGACCCAGTACTTC
TRBV6-2/TRBV6-3	16	TRBJ2-4	few	.	CASSYSPAGRQNIQYF	TGTGCCAGCAGTTACTCTCCCGCAGGTAGACAAAACATTCAGTACTTC
TRBV5-1	14	TRBJ1-1	.	.	CASRLQGSSTEAFF	TGCGCCAGCAGACTACAGGGCTCCAGCACTGAAGCTTTCTTT
TRBV10-3	15	TRBJ1-6	.	TRBD1	CAISVQTGGNSPLHF	TGTGCCATCAGTGTCCAGACAGGGGGAAATTCACCCCTCCACTTT